This T cell receptor (beta chain) was captured in a study of lymphopenia after photon versus proton radiotherapy. Study observations and caveats: Relative stability marked proton patients; photon patients lost diversity and naive cells. Survival link was tested only in deceased patients; proton benefit remains a possibility. Post-nadir TCR diversity decline inversely tracked overall survival among those who died.

On this clone itself: Its antigen is as yet unknown.

Libraries were prepared by immunoSEQ multiplex PCR; TCRdb keeps only in-frame clonotypes and omits some of them. The sample comprises approximately 8,100 clones, 70% to 90% of which are singletons, and about a fifth rests with the top ten. Per the germline V gene, CDR1 is LNHDA and CDR2 is SQIVND (reference sequence). V shed 7 bases, J shed 6 bases, and the junction held 4 bases outside the gene matches. CDR3 length: 14 amino acids. The TCR sequence derives from a man older than 75 with cholangiocarcinoma. Sequences were derived from peripheral blood, sampled from a patient treated with photon-based radiotherapy. This sequence joins TRBV19 and TRBJ1-4; TRBD1 agrees at 11 bases. The DNA for the CDR3 is TGTGCCAGTAAAGGACAGGGGGCACATGAAAAACTGTTTTTT. Residues: CASKGQGAHEKLFF.